The next 20 T cell receptor beta chains were all read from a single sample in a study of blood T cell repertoires in COVID-19 (dated by TCRdb to between 2020 and 2021). The library was prepared using the immunoSEQ multiplex PCR assay. TCRdb mirrors the immuneACCESS table, restricted to in-frame sequences. Some clones are absent from its copies; in checked studies, under half trace to an unresolved V gene, and the reason for the others is unknown. The sample table holds some 230,000 clones, of which more than 75% were seen once. The ten top clones hold 8% to 9% of the sample. Input material: peripheral blood. Source of these receptors: a woman aged 80 or over with COVID-19, enrolled during active disease.

V gene TRBV9 combines with J gene TRBJ1-2; D not certain. The V gene's germline CDR1 is SGDLS and CDR2 YYNGEE. The V end lost 3 bases, the J end lost 2 bases, and 14 bases lay between the germline ends. This CDR3 contains 15 residues. This CDR3 reads CASSGRGGFNYGYTF. CDR3 coding DNA: TGTGCCAGCAGCGGTAGAGGAGGTTTCAACTATGGCTACACCTTC.

This rearrangement joins TRBV10-2 to TRBJ1-3, with TRBD1 as a possible D gene (6 bases). The germline V gene encodes CDR1 WSHSY and CDR2 SAAADI. CDR3 length: 14 residues. Trimming stripped 6 bases from V and 4 bases from J, with 13 bases between. The CDR3 sequence is CASRESRGGNTIYF. In DNA form, the CDR3 reads TGCGCCAGCAGAGAAAGCAGGGGAGGAAACACCATATATTTT.

V and J are TRBV24-1 and TRBJ2-1, with D perhaps TRBD2 (6 bases). Germline V gene lookup returns CDR1 KGHDR and CDR2 SFDVKD. This CDR3 has 15 amino acids. Trimming took off 2 bases at V and 6 bases at J, with 13 bases between the two ends. CDR3 nucleotides: TGTGCCACCAGTGATTACTTTAGCGGCCGCAATGAGCAGTTCTTC. Amino acids: CATSDYFSGRNEQFF.

V is TRBV28 and J is TRBJ1-1, with TRBD1 as a possible D gene (6 bases). The germline CDR1 and CDR2 sequences are MDHEN and SYDVKM. The CDR3 is made up of 13 amino acids. Trimming left V 3 bases short and J 4 bases short, with 9 bases between. CDR3: CASSFGGPTEAFF. In nucleotides, the CDR3 is TGTGCCAGCAGTTTCGGGGGGCCCACTGAAGCTTTCTTT.

This clone was recorded once. In nucleotides, the CDR3 is TGTGCCAGCACCTCTCTCCGGGCTAATGAAAAACTGTTTTTT. Protein product: CASTSLRANEKLFF. This rearrangement joins TRBV27 to TRBJ1-4; D uncertain. CDR1 and CDR2 from the germline V gene are MNHEY and SMNVEV (reference sequence). This CDR3 is built from 14 residues. V lost 7 bases and J 3 bases, leaving 12 bases between the germline ends.

For the CDR3, the DNA is TGTGCCAGTAGTATATCAAGGGGCCCTAATCAGCCCCAGCATTTT. Amino acid sequence: CASSISRGPNQPQHF. The rearrangement joins TRBV19 to TRBJ1-5; maybe TRBD1 (5 bases). In germline, CDR1 is LNHDA, CDR2 SQIVND (reference sequence). The germline V and J ends were trimmed by 2 bases and 4 bases, with 12 bases remaining between them. The length of the CDR3 is 15 residues.

DNA of the CDR3: TGTGCCAGCAGCCAAGATCTTGTTTTCTGGGGAGGAGGGGACAATGAGCAGTTCTTC. Translation: CASSQDLVFWGGGDNEQFF. The chain recombines TRBV14 with TRBJ2-1, with D tentatively TRBD2 (6 bases). Germline assignment: CDR1 SGHDN and CDR2 FVKESK. V gave up 0 bases and J gave up 5 bases, with 23 bases separating them. This CDR3 has 19 amino acids.

The V and J genes are TRBV2 and TRBJ2-7; 11 bases map to TRBD1. CDR3 length equals 17 residues. Germline V lookup: CDR1 SNHLY, CDR2 FYNNEI. The trim removed 6 bases at V and 2 bases at J, leaving 12 bases unmatched. The CDR3, as DNA: TGTGCCAGCAGGCTACCAACCGGGACAGGGGGAGCCTACGAGCAGTACTTC. It specifies CASRLPTGTGGAYEQYF.

The V and J genes are TRBV5-1 and TRBJ2-2; 14 bases map to TRBD2. Germline V gene sequence: CDR1 SGHRS, CDR2 YFSETQ. The CDR3 runs to 20 residues. J gave up 5 bases and V 5 bases, and 17 bases lay outside the gene matches. In DNA form, the CDR3 reads TGCGCCAGCAGACTGGGACTAGCGGGAGTAGGCGGTCGGGAGACCGGGGAGCTGTTTTTT. Residues: CASRLGLAGVGGRETGELFF.

This rearrangement joins TRBV28 to TRBJ2-3, with 7 bases lining up with TRBD2. The CDR3 runs 14 residues. Unmatched junction bases numbered 6, after V lost 7 bases and J lost 2 bases. Germline-derived CDR1 and CDR2 are MDHEN and SYDVKM. This CDR3 is CASKSGTNTDTQYF. As DNA, the CDR3 is TGTGCCAGCAAAAGCGGGACCAACACAGATACGCAGTATTTT.

V usage is TRBV28 and J usage is TRBJ2-6, with D perhaps matching TRBD1 (5 bases). Germline CDR1 reads MDHEN; CDR2 reads SYDVKM. This CDR3 region has 16 residues. The V and J ends lost 5 bases and 0 bases respectively, with 11 bases between them. CDR3: CASSQGFNSGANVLTF. For the CDR3, the DNA is TGTGCCAGCAGTCAGGGTTTTAACTCTGGGGCCAACGTCCTGACTTTC.

The chain links TRBV20-1 to TRBJ2-5; possibly TRBD2 for D (5 bases). This CDR3 has 11 residues. Germline assignment: CDR1 DFQATT and CDR2 SNEGSKA (reference sequence). The CDR3 loop reads CIYLRRGTQYF. The CDR3 DNA reads as TGCATCTACCTTCGCCGGGGGACCCAGTACTTC.

This chain uses TRBV19 with TRBJ1-1; D is undetermined. Germline CDR1 is LNHDA and CDR2 is SQIVND (reference sequence). This CDR3 is 14 amino acids long. The ends were cut back, 1 base at V and 2 bases at J, with 8 bases in the middle. The CDR3 sequence: CASSIVGGNTEAFF. The CDR3 coding sequence is TGTGCCAGTAGTATAGTGGGAGGAAACACTGAAGCTTTCTTT.

On this clone: The junction departs from germline at one end; a sequencing error may be responsible. V and J are TRBV3-1 (or the pseudogene TRBV3-2) and TRBJ2-1; 11 nucleotides match TRBD2. CDR1 is LGHDT, CDR2 YNNKEL, per germline (reference sequence). The CDR3 is 13 amino acids. In DNA, the CDR3 is TGTGCCAGCAGCCATTTCACTAGCGGGGGAGGGGTCTTC. Amino acid sequence: CASSHFTSGGGVF.

This chain uses TRBV19 with TRBJ1-2; 8 nucleotides line up with TRBD1. After removal of 5 bases from V and 8 bases from J, the junction contained 7 bases not matched to a gene. The CDR3 covers 13 residues. Germline V gene sequence: CDR1 LNHDA, CDR2 SQIVND (reference sequence). For the CDR3, the DNA is TGTGCCAGTAGTTCCCGGGACAGGCGGGGCTACACCTTC. Its translation is CASSSRDRRGYTF.

V gene TRBV3-1 (or the pseudogene TRBV3-2) combines with J gene TRBJ1-5; D unclear. The V end was cut by 0 bases, the J end by 10 bases, with 10 bases between. The CDR3 extends over 13 amino acids. Germline V gene data show CDR1 as LGHDT and CDR2 as YNNKEL (reference sequence). CDR3 in DNA: TGTGCCAGCAGCCAAGATCTGGAGGGACCCCAGCATTTT. Its translation is CASSQDLEGPQHF.

The J gene is TRBJ1-1, the V gene TRBV19, with 8 nucleotides matching TRBD1. CDR1 and CDR2 (germline): LNHDA, SQIVND (reference sequence). The CDR3 loop spans 14 amino acids. Unmatched junction bases numbered 8, after V lost 6 bases and J lost 5 bases. CDR3 protein: CASRDRTGRTEAFF. CDR3 bases: TGTGCCAGTAGAGACCGGACAGGGAGGACTGAAGCTTTCTTT.

V is TRBV5-4 and J is TRBJ1-4, with TRBD1 matching 7 bases. The CDR3 consists of 15 residues. Germline trimming cut 5 bases from V and 3 bases from J; bases unmatched to any gene: 7. Germline loops: CDR1 SGHNT, CDR2 YYREEE (reference sequence). CDR3 DNA: TGTGCCAGCAGGAGGGGACAGTCTTCTAATGAAAAACTGTTTTTT. This codes for CASRRGQSSNEKLFF.

The rearrangement joins TRBV5-4 to TRBJ2-1; 7 bases agree with TRBD2. Germline V gives CDR1 SGHNT, CDR2 YYREEE (reference sequence). CDR3 length: 13 amino acids. The CDR3 bases are TGTGCTTTCGCGGGGGAGGTCTACAATGAGCAGTTCTTC. This sequence encodes CAFAGEVYNEQFF.

This chain joins TRBV7-9 and TRBJ1-3; D remains ambiguous. Germline-derived CDR1 and CDR2 are SEHNR and FQNEAQ (reference sequence). The CDR3 spans 16 residues. The V and J ends lost 7 bases and 0 bases respectively, with 16 bases between them. CDR3 in DNA: TGTGCCAGCACCTTTAACGGTGGACTCTCTGGAAACACCATATATTTT. Protein: CASTFNGGLSGNTIYF. Together with reference TRBV7-9 and TRBJ1-3, the CDR3 gives the full variable domain: DTGVSQNPRHKITKRGQNVTFRCDPISEHNRLYWYRQTLGQGPEFLTYFQNEAQLEKSRLLSDRFSAERPKGSFSTLEIQRTEQGDSAMYLCASTFNGGLSGNTIYFGEGSWLTVV.